Below, 20 T cell receptor beta chains from the same sample are listed, as sequenced in a study of vaccination and CD4 T cells after COVID-19. No antigen has been assigned to these receptors. Cultured CD4+ T cell DNA underwent sequencing with the Oncomine TCR Beta short-read assay. TCRdb reprocessed the PCR reads with MiXCR, giving one entry per CDR3 protein. In the table there are 6,400 or so distinct CDR3 sequences, 29% of which are singletons. The treatment is: roughly 11-day PBMC culture with coronavirus spike peptide pools or control peptides (ViraFEST assay). From the unexposed donor, CD4+ T cells were collected ahead of the COVID-19 pandemic (2011-2018). The sample taken for sequencing was CD4+ T cells from blood, cultured in vitro. These receptors came from a human donor in good health.

This clonotype showed up just a few times. The CDR3 sequence: CASSFTSYGSGGRNEQFF. CDR3 nucleotides: TGCGCCAGCAGCTTTACCTCCTACGGTAGCGGGGGCCGGAATGAGCAGTTCTTC. J is TRBJ2-1 and V is TRBV5-1; 9 nucleotides match TRBD2. Germline lookup yields CDR1 SGHRS and CDR2 YFSETQ. There are 18 residues in the CDR3. V shed 2 bases, J shed 7 bases, and the junction held 16 bases outside the gene matches.

V and J are TRBV3-1 and TRBJ1-2; 7 nucleotides align to TRBD1. CDR1 is LGHDT, CDR2 YNNKEL, per germline (reference sequence). J gave up 2 bases and V 0 bases, and 3 bases lay outside the gene matches. The CDR3 runs to 15 residues. The CDR3 DNA reads TGTGCCAGCAGCCAAGATGCAGGGGGGAACTATGGCTACACCTTC. This sequence encodes CASSQDAGGNYGYTF.

V is TRBV19 and J is TRBJ2-5; 13 bases fit TRBD2. V was clipped by 9 bases and J by 1 base; unmatched bases: 8. Germline CDR1 LNHDA, CDR2 SQIVND (reference sequence). The CDR3 loop spans 16 amino acids. CDR3 loop: CARRSGLAGTQETQYF. In nucleotides, the CDR3 is TGTGCCAGGCGCTCGGGACTAGCGGGGACCCAAGAGACCCAGTACTTC.

The V and J genes are TRBV7-8 and TRBJ1-2; D is undetermined. CDR1 SGHVS and CDR2 FQNEAQ come from the germline V gene. The CDR3 loop spans 14 amino acids. V was shortened by 5 bases and J by 0 bases, with 10 bases between the two germline ends. CDR3 DNA: TGTGCCAGCAGCGGTACAGCGGCTAACTATGGCTACACCTTC. This sequence encodes CASSGTAANYGYTF.

The chain recombines TRBV6-1 with TRBJ2-1, with 7 bases identical to TRBD1. CDR3 length: 14 amino acids. Germline V gene sequence: CDR1 MNHNS, CDR2 SASEGT. Losses at the gene ends were 7 bases for V and 4 bases for J; bases not matched to a gene: 7. The CDR3 loop is CASIPGQKYNEQFF. CDR3 sequence (DNA): TGTGCCAGCATTCCGGGACAGAAATACAATGAGCAGTTCTTC.

The J gene is TRBJ2-3, the V gene TRBV10-3; tentative D call: TRBD2 (5 bases). The CDR3 is 15 residues long. Trimming removed 10 bases at V and 2 bases at J, with 19 bases between. The germline gives CDR1 ENHRY, CDR2 SYGVKD. This CDR3 is CATAHAASSTDTQYF. CDR3 bases: TGTGCCACCGCCCATGCGGCTAGCTCCACAGATACGCAGTATTTT.

The rearrangement links TRBV7-6 to TRBJ2-7, with 7 bases fitting TRBD1. Trimming took 4 bases from V and 4 from J; bases not matched to a gene: 7. There are 14 residues in the CDR3. Per germline, CDR1 SGHVS and CDR2 FNYEAQ. This CDR3 reads CASSSTGAVYEQYF. DNA for the CDR3: TGTGCCAGCAGCTCCACAGGGGCCGTTTACGAGCAGTACTTC.

This clonotype has just a few counts. The genes are TRBV25-1 and TRBJ1-2; D unresolved. CDR1 and CDR2 from the germline V gene are MGHDK and SYGVNS. The CDR3 contains 10 residues. The V gene lost 3 bases and the J gene lost 6 bases, with 2 bases spanning the gap. CDR3 DNA sequence: TGTGCCAGCAGTGACGATGGCTACACCTTC. This sequence encodes CASSDDGYTF.

By share, this clonotype counts as medium-sized. This sequence joins TRBV10-1 and TRBJ2-4; TRBD1 is a possible D gene (5 bases). CDR1 WNHNN and CDR2 SYGVQD come from the germline V gene (reference sequence). Trimming removed 3 bases at V and 8 bases at J, with 8 bases between. This CDR3 has 12 residues. The CDR3 sequence: CASSDRADIQYF. The DNA of the CDR3 is TGCGCCAGCAGTGACAGGGCAGACATTCAGTACTTC.

The chain has TRBV20-1 and TRBJ2-1; 9 nucleotides line up with TRBD2. This CDR3 region has 15 residues. CDR1 is DFQATT and CDR2 is SNEGSKA in the germline V gene (reference sequence). V was pared by 3 bases and J by 5 bases, with 8 bases of the junction left unmatched. The CDR3 DNA reads TGCAGTGCTAGCCCCCCAGCGGGGGGAAACAATGAGCAGTTCTTC. This encodes CSASPPAGGNNEQFF.

The rearrangement joins TRBV5-8 to TRBJ1-1; D is perhaps TRBD1 (5 bases). Trimming pared 0 bases from V and 4 bases from J, leaving 16 bases between. The V gene's germline CDR1 is SGHTS and CDR2 YDEGEE. The CDR3 length is 16 residues. CDR3 amino acids: CASSLAVGGIGTEAFF. CDR3 bases: TGTGCCAGCAGCTTGGCCGTGGGGGGGATCGGCACTGAAGCTTTCTTT.

V and J are TRBV7-6 and TRBJ2-5, with D possibly matching TRBD1 (6 bases). The germline V and J ends were trimmed by 6 bases and 7 bases, with 21 bases remaining between them. Germline CDR1 reads SGHVS; CDR2 reads FNYEAQ. CDR3 size: 15 residues. The CDR3 bases are TGTGCCAGCAGTCCTACAGGGTCAGGGCGAGGGACCCAGTACTTC. Its protein is CASSPTGSGRGTQYF.

This clonotype came up a few times. This sequence joins TRBV7-8 and TRBJ1-6; perhaps TRBD1 as D (5 bases). Germline CDR1 is SGHVS and CDR2 is FQNEAQ. This CDR3 contains 16 residues. V was clipped by 5 bases and J by 7 bases, with 18 bases between them. Here the CDR3 DNA reads TGTGCCAGCAGCCTAAATCCGGGGCCTGAAAATTCACCCCTCCACTTT. It specifies CASSLNPGPENSPLHF.

The J gene is TRBJ1-1, the V gene TRBV6-5; D is perhaps TRBD1 (5 bases). V was pared by 0 bases and J by 4 bases, with 21 bases between. CDR1 is MNHEY and CDR2 is SVGAGI in the germline V gene. The CDR3 runs to 18 residues. CDR3 loop: CASSYSGGDGGDGTEAFF. CDR3 DNA: TGTGCCAGCAGTTACTCGGGAGGGGATGGGGGAGATGGCACTGAAGCTTTCTTT.

V and J are TRBV18 and TRBJ2-3, with a possible D match to TRBD1 (6 bases). The CDR3 contains 15 residues. V was trimmed by 3 bases and J by 2 bases, leaving 12 bases between them. Germline V gene sequence: CDR1 KGHSH, CDR2 LQKENI. In nucleotides, the CDR3 is TGTGCCAGCTCACCGTGGGGGCTAGACACAGATACGCAGTATTTT. As protein: CASSPWGLDTDTQYF. The entire variable domain, with the rest obtained from reference TRBV18 and TRBJ2-3, is as follows: NAGVMQNPRHLVRRRGQEARLRCSPMKGHSHVYWYRQLPEEGLKFMVYLQKENIIDESGMPKERFSAEFPKEGPSILRIQQVVRGDSAAYFCASSPWGLDTDTQYFGPGTRLTVL.

This clonotype was counted between two and nine times. The chain links TRBV20-1 to TRBJ1-5; D possibly corresponds to TRBD1 (5 bases). Trimming took 6 bases from V and 5 from J, leaving 11 bases between them. CDR1 is DFQATT, CDR2 SNEGSKA, per germline (reference sequence). This CDR3 region has 12 residues. CDR3 coding DNA: TGCAGTGCGTCCAGGGATGATCAGCCCCAGCATTTT. Its translation is CSASRDDQPQHF.

This clonotype came up a few times. This chain uses TRBV27 with TRBJ2-1, with D perhaps assigned TRBD1 or TRBD2 (5 bases each). This CDR3 comprises 12 residues. Trimming pared 10 bases from V and 7 bases from J, leaving 14 bases between. CDR1 is MNHEY, CDR2 SMNVEV, per germline (reference sequence). Here the CDR3 DNA reads TGTGCCACCTCTTGGGGGAATAATGAGCAGTTCTTC. Amino acids: CATSWGNNEQFF.

This clonotype occurred once. The rearrangement joins TRBV5-1 to TRBJ2-1, with D perhaps matching TRBD1 (5 bases). V was trimmed by 3 bases and J by 3 bases, leaving 13 bases between them. Germline V gene sequence: CDR1 SGHRS, CDR2 YFSETQ. This CDR3 is 15 amino acids long. The CDR3 sequence is CASSSDGHYYNEQFF. As DNA, the CDR3 is TGCGCCAGCAGCTCTGACGGACACTACTACAATGAGCAGTTCTTC.

This rearrangement joins TRBV19 to TRBJ2-5; perhaps TRBD2 as D (5 bases). The germline gives CDR1 LNHDA, CDR2 SQIVND (reference sequence). Trimming shortened V by 0 bases and J by 5 bases, and 7 bases separated the two germline ends. This CDR3 comprises 13 residues. CDR3 bases: TGTGCCAGTAGTATAGACGGCGGGGAGACCCAGTACTTC. Protein: CASSIDGGETQYF.

This clonotype was seen a few times. The chain carries TRBV2 and TRBJ2-5; D uncertain. The CDR3 totals 11 residues. Germline V gene data show CDR1 as SNHLY and CDR2 as FYNNEI. Trimming took off 8 bases at V and 2 bases at J, with 6 bases between the two ends. CDR3 sequence: CASGPQETQYF. In DNA, the CDR3 is TGTGCCAGCGGGCCGCAAGAGACCCAGTACTTC.